This T cell receptor beta chain comes out of a study of blood T cell repertoires in COVID-19. Trimming took 5 bases from V and 4 from J; bases not matched to a gene: 9. The CDR3 loop spans 16 amino acids. In germline, CDR1 is LNHDA, CDR2 SQIVND (reference sequence). Measured with immunoSEQ multiplex PCR; TCRdb has only the in-frame clones, and not every one. The top ten hold around 7.9% of the sample, which has some 250,000 clones, around 83% seen once. The chain is built from TRBV19 and TRBJ1-4, with 8 bases identical to TRBD1. The specimen sequenced was peripheral blood. The receptor was isolated from a man aged 40-49 years with active or convalescent COVID-19. CDR3 DNA: TGTGCCAGTAGTCTCCACGGGGGGACAGGTAATGAAAAACTGTTTTTT. It encodes CASSLHGGTGNEKLFF. The whole variable domain, remainder taken from reference TRBV19 and TRBJ1-4, is DGGITQSPKYLFRKEGQNVTLSCEQNLNHDAMYWYRQDPGQGLRLIYYSQIVNDFQKGDIAEGYSVSREKKESFPLTVTSAQKNPTAFYLCASSLHGGTGNEKLFFGSGTQLSVL.